The 29 T cell receptor beta chains in this list originate from one sample, sequenced in a study of siplizumab effects on memory and regulatory T cells (dated by TCRdb to between 2018 and 2021). Libraries were built with the immunoSEQ multiplex PCR assay. Sourced from immuneACCESS, this table was stored by TCRdb with only in-frame sequences that have V and J called. A share of the clones is absent; for the studies checked, an unresolved V gene accounts for under half, and the remainder has no known explanation. Present in this sample are about 91,000 clones, roughly 97% of which were seen just once. Of the sample, around 0.031% falls within the top ten clones. Sequencing input: naive CD4+ T cells sorted from blood. The cell subset or site label for this specimen denotes: unstimulated naive T cells. The receptors come from a human donor in good health.

This chain links TRBV29-1 with TRBJ2-6; TRBD1 might be the D (6 bases). Germline CDR1 SQVTM, CDR2 ANQGSEA. This CDR3 region has 17 residues. Trimming took 0 bases from V and 0 from J, leaving 12 bases between them. CDR3 amino acids: CSVEETPRGSGANVLTF. CDR3 nucleotides: TGCAGCGTTGAAGAAACCCCCAGGGGCTCTGGGGCCAACGTCCTGACTTTC.

The chain couples TRBV12-5 to TRBJ2-7; tentative D call: TRBD1 (6 bases). Germline-derived CDR1 and CDR2 are LGHNT and FRNRAP. Trimming took off 6 bases at V and 4 bases at J, with 16 bases between the two ends. The CDR3 is 14 residues long. This CDR3 reads CASGSGQMGYEQYF. The CDR3, as DNA: TGTGCTAGTGGCTCCGGACAGATGGGGTACGAGCAGTACTTC.

V gene TRBV6-5 combines with J gene TRBJ1-1; perhaps TRBD1 as D (5 bases). From germline, CDR1 is MNHEY and CDR2 SVGAGI. The CDR3 has 14 residues. V lost 6 bases and J lost 0, with 11 bases in between. The CDR3: CASSRDGLNTEAFF. In DNA, the CDR3 is TGTGCCAGCAGCCGGGACGGACTGAACACTGAAGCTTTCTTT.

This clone has just one count. The CDR3 nucleotides read TGCGCCAGCAGCCGGCATTTAGCGAGTTCCTCCTACAATGAGCAGTTCTTC. This translates into CASSRHLASSSYNEQFF. The J gene is TRBJ2-1, the V gene TRBV4-3, with a tentative D call TRBD2 (5 bases). The CDR3 extends over 17 amino acids. The germline CDR1 and CDR2 sequences are LGHNA and YSLEER. V dropped 4 bases and J dropped 0 bases, with 16 bases sitting between them.

This rearrangement joins TRBV5-6 to TRBJ1-1; 11 bases fit TRBD1. With V trimmed by 4 bases and J by 6 bases, 11 bases remained unmatched. The length of the CDR3 is 16 residues. Germline V lookup: CDR1 SGHDT, CDR2 YYEEEE. The CDR3 spells CASSEGTGGFSSEAFF. In DNA, the CDR3 is TGTGCCAGCAGCGAAGGGACAGGGGGATTCTCATCTGAAGCTTTCTTT.

The chain recombines TRBV18 with TRBJ1-2, with D uncertain. Per germline, CDR1 KGHSH and CDR2 LQKENI. The CDR3 loop spans 13 amino acids. V was shortened by 5 bases and J by 8 bases, with 15 bases between the two germline ends. In nucleotides, the CDR3 is TGTGCCAGCTCAGTCGGGCAGGCTCTGGGCTACACCTTC. Its translation: CASSVGQALGYTF.

The CDR3: CASSLDRQRGSYGYTF. CDR3 sequence (DNA): TGTGCCAGCAGCTTAGATCGGCAAAGGGGCTCCTATGGCTACACCTTC. The rearrangement uses TRBV11-2 and TRBJ1-2, with D possibly TRBD1 on 5 matching bases. Trimming removed 0 bases at V and 4 bases at J, with 15 bases between. CDR3 size: 16 residues. Germline loops: CDR1 SGHAT, CDR2 FQNNGV.

This chain connects TRBV5-1 to TRBJ2-1; 8 bases map to TRBD2. CDR1 and CDR2 (germline): SGHRS, YFSETQ. This CDR3 spans 16 amino acids. The V gene end was trimmed by 7 bases and the J gene end by 0 bases; junction bases not matched to a gene: 9. CDR3 in amino acids: CASLSGRGASYNEQFF. The CDR3 DNA reads as TGCGCCAGCCTTTCTGGGCGGGGGGCCTCCTACAATGAGCAGTTCTTC.

The chain couples TRBV5-1 to TRBJ2-1; possible D gene TRBD2, 5 bases. CDR1 and CDR2 (germline): SGHRS, YFSETQ. The CDR3 covers 17 residues. V lost 4 bases and J 2 bases, leaving 19 bases between the germline ends. CDR3 in amino acids: CASSPTYDGKPYNEQFF. In DNA form, the CDR3 reads TGCGCCAGCAGCCCTACATACGACGGGAAGCCCTACAATGAGCAGTTCTTC.

V is TRBV6-5 and J is TRBJ1-2, with a tentative D call TRBD1 (5 bases). V lost 8 bases and J lost 0, with 16 bases in between. Germline V lookup: CDR1 MNHEY, CDR2 SVGAGI. The length of the CDR3 is 15 residues. CDR3: CASGGRGAPNYGYTF. The CDR3 DNA reads as TGTGCCAGCGGTGGTCGTGGGGCCCCTAACTATGGCTACACCTTC.

This clone was observed a single time. J is TRBJ1-3 and V is TRBV6-1; weak D call: TRBD1 (5 bases). CDR1 MNHNS and CDR2 SASEGT come from the germline V gene. The CDR3 consists of 15 residues. With 3 bases removed from V and 0 bases from J, the gap between germline ends came to 9 bases. Written as DNA, the CDR3 is TGTGCCAGCAGTGAGGGGCACAGCTCTGGAAACACCATATATTTT. It encodes CASSEGHSSGNTIYF.

This chain links TRBV7-9 with TRBJ1-2, with 7 bases fitting TRBD1. The CDR3 spans 15 residues. The V gene end was trimmed by 2 bases and the J gene end by 8 bases; junction bases not matched to a gene: 11. Germline V gives CDR1 SEHNR, CDR2 FQNEAQ (reference sequence). Here the CDR3 reads CASSLYQTGMGGYTF. The CDR3 region has the DNA TGTGCCAGCAGCTTATATCAGACAGGGATGGGGGGCTACACCTTC.

The chain recombines TRBV4-1 with TRBJ2-3, with 10 bases aligning to TRBD1. V dropped 0 bases and J dropped 1; count of bases not matched to a gene: 4. Germline assignment: CDR1 MGHRA and CDR2 YSYEKL. CDR3 length equals 17 residues. The CDR3: CASSQDAGTGGTDTQYF. CDR3 DNA: TGCGCCAGCAGCCAAGACGCCGGGACAGGGGGCACAGATACGCAGTATTTT.

The chain is built from TRBV7-9 and TRBJ1-2; TRBD1 matches at 7 bases. This CDR3 is 16 amino acids long. V lost 2 bases and J lost 1; bases outside the gene matches: 7. The germline gives CDR1 SEHNR, CDR2 FQNEAQ (reference sequence). This CDR3 reads CASSLILGGLNYGYTF. In DNA, the CDR3 is TGTGCCAGCAGCTTAATTTTAGGGGGCCTTAACTATGGCTACACCTTC.

V and J are TRBV5-1 and TRBJ2-1; no definite D call. The length of the CDR3 is 15 residues. CDR1 is SGHRS, CDR2 YFSETQ, per germline. V was cut by 2 bases and J by 4 bases, with 13 bases left in between. CDR3 in amino acids: CASSLDQELYNEQFF. CDR3 in DNA: TGCGCCAGCAGCTTAGACCAGGAGCTGTACAATGAGCAGTTCTTC.

The DNA for the CDR3 is TGTGCCAGCAGCTTACCGGCTAGCGGGAGGAATGAGCAGTTCTTC. Its translation is CASSLPASGRNEQFF. The chain links TRBV7-3 to TRBJ2-1, with 11 bases lining up with TRBD2. J was trimmed by 7 bases and V by 2 bases; bases with no gene match: 4. From germline, CDR1 is SGHTA and CDR2 FQGTGA. The CDR3 runs to 15 residues.

This chain uses TRBV7-9 with TRBJ1-2, with D perhaps TRBD1 (5 bases). This CDR3 is 16 amino acids long. The germline V and J ends were trimmed by 1 base and 2 bases, with 14 bases remaining between them. CDR1 is SEHNR and CDR2 is FQNEAQ in the germline V gene (reference sequence). The CDR3 loop is CASSLVGTDSNYGYTF. CDR3 nucleotides: TGTGCCAGCAGCTTAGTCGGGACTGATTCCAACTATGGCTACACCTTC.

This chain connects TRBV6-6 to TRBJ1-1; D is unclear. Trimming shortened V by 3 bases and J by 1 base, and 6 bases separated the two germline ends. This CDR3 has 13 residues. The V gene's germline CDR1 is MNHNY and CDR2 SVGAGI (reference sequence). CDR3 amino acids: CASSYQQNTEAFF. The DNA for the CDR3 is TGTGCCAGCAGTTATCAGCAGAACACTGAAGCTTTCTTT.

The CDR3 sequence: CASSPLIYQRGGTDTQYF. The CDR3 nucleotides read TGTGCCAGCTCACCACTGATCTACCAGCGGGGGGGCACAGATACGCAGTATTTT. The J gene is TRBJ2-3, the V gene TRBV18, with 9 positions matching TRBD2. V shed 1 base, J shed 1 base, and the junction held 9 bases outside the gene matches. Germline values: CDR1 KGHSH, CDR2 LQKENI. The CDR3 length is 18 residues.

This rearrangement joins TRBV11-1 to TRBJ2-3; D is possibly TRBD2 (7 bases). Germline loops: CDR1 SGHAT, CDR2 FQDESV (reference sequence). V lost 3 bases to trimming and J lost 0 bases, with 16 bases between them. The CDR3 sequence is 17 residues long. CDR3 sequence (DNA): TGTGCCAGCAGCTTTTGGGGGGGCCGGACTAGCACAGATACGCAGTATTTT. Protein sequence: CASSFWGGRTSTDTQYF.

The rearrangement uses TRBV9 and TRBJ2-1; TRBD2 matches at 13 bases. V lost 3 bases and J lost 7; bases outside the gene matches: 10. CDR3 size: 17 residues. Germline CDR1 SGDLS, CDR2 YYNGEE. As DNA, the CDR3 is TGTGCCAGCAGCGCGAGTCCACTAGCGGGGGGGCAGAATGAGCAGTTCTTC. Translating gives CASSASPLAGGQNEQFF.

V and J are TRBV9 and TRBJ2-1, with D possibly TRBD2 on 5 matching bases. Trimming removed 2 bases from V and 1 base from J, with 16 bases in between. CDR3 length: 17 residues. Germline values: CDR1 SGDLS, CDR2 YYNGEE. The CDR3: CASSVPRGPVSYNEQFF. CDR3 DNA: TGTGCCAGCAGCGTTCCCCGAGGGCCGGTATCCTACAATGAGCAGTTCTTC. Filled out from reference TRBV9 and TRBJ2-1, the complete variable domain reads DSGVTQTPKHLITATGQRVTLRCSPRSGDLSVYWYQQSLDQGLQFLIQYYNGEERAKGNILERFSAQQFPDLHSELNLSSLELGDSALYFCASSVPRGPVSYNEQFFGPGTRLTVL.

V and J are TRBV5-1 and TRBJ2-3; 7 nucleotides align to TRBD1. Trimming removed 3 bases from V and 0 bases from J; junction bases left unmatched: 10. CDR3 size: 17 residues. In germline, CDR1 is SGHRS, CDR2 YFSETQ. CDR3 in DNA: TGCGCCAGCAGCTATCCTACAGGGGCCCCCAGCACAGATACGCAGTATTTT. Residues: CASSYPTGAPSTDTQYF. Full variable domain (rest looked up from reference TRBV5-1 and TRBJ2-3): KAGVTQTPRYLIKTRGQQVTLSCSPISGHRSVSWYQQTPGQGLQFLFEYFSETQRNKGNFPGRFSGRQFSNSRSEMNVSTLELGDSALYLCASSYPTGAPSTDTQYFGPGTRLTVL.

The chain employs TRBV28 and TRBJ1-3; tentative D call: TRBD1 (6 bases). Germline CDR1 is MDHEN and CDR2 is SYDVKM. The CDR3 sequence is 14 residues long. V dropped 6 bases and J dropped 4 bases, with 13 bases sitting between them. CDR3 region: CASRLNRDGNTIYF. The DNA for the CDR3 is TGTGCCAGCAGGTTGAACAGGGACGGAAACACCATATATTTT. Full variable domain (rest looked up from reference TRBV28 and TRBJ1-3): DVKVTQSSRYLVKRTGEKVFLECVQDMDHENMFWYRQDPGLGLRLIYFSYDVKMKEKGDIPEGYSVSREKKERFSLILESASTNQTSMYLCASRLNRDGNTIYFGEGSWLTVV.

This clone has only one observation. This chain joins TRBV7-2 and TRBJ2-7; D perhaps matches TRBD2 (6 bases). Trimming removed 2 bases from V and 5 bases from J, with 13 bases in between. The CDR3 contains 14 residues. Germline CDR1 is SGHTA and CDR2 is FQGNSA. DNA of the CDR3: TGTGCCAGCAGCTTATCCGGAGGGATCCACGAGCAGTACTTC. Residues: CASSLSGGIHEQYF.

The chain uses TRBV2 and TRBJ2-5, with TRBD2 matching over 8 bases. CDR1 is SNHLY and CDR2 is FYNNEI in the germline V gene. The CDR3 spans 15 residues. V lost 1 base to trimming and J lost 1 base; unmatched junction nucleotides: 2. The chain's CDR3 is CASSEGGGTQETQYF. The CDR3 bases are TGTGCCAGCAGTGAAGGCGGGGGGACCCAAGAGACCCAGTACTTC.

The V and J genes are TRBV2 and TRBJ2-5, with 13 nucleotides matching TRBD2. Matching the DNA end better, TRBJ2-7 makes the J call doubtful. Germline V gene sequence: CDR1 SNHLY, CDR2 FYNNEI. The length of the CDR3 is 15 residues. The DNA of the CDR3 is TGTGCCAGCAGCCTGACTAGCGGGGGGCATTACGAGCAGTACTTC. This codes for CASSLTSGGHYEQYF.

The chain combines TRBV7-2 with TRBJ1-2, with TRBD1 as a possible D gene (6 bases). The V gene's germline CDR1 is SGHTA and CDR2 FQGNSA. The CDR3 covers 13 residues. Trimming pared 4 bases from V and 6 bases from J, leaving 12 bases between. The CDR3 coding sequence is TGTGCCAGCAGCTCCCGACAGGCTAATGGCTACACCTTC. This encodes CASSSRQANGYTF.

The V gene is TRBV11-3, the J gene TRBJ1-2, with 7 bases fitting TRBD1. Per the germline V gene, CDR1 is SGHNT and CDR2 is YENEEA. CDR3 length: 13 residues. Trimming at V came to 4 bases and at J to 12 bases, leaving 11 bases not matched to a gene. The CDR3 here is CASSSVPQGLHTF. The CDR3 nucleotides are TGTGCCAGCAGCTCAGTGCCACAGGGGTTGCACACCTTC.